These T cell receptor beta chains were read from a single sample in a study of blood T cell repertoires in COVID-19. The method was immunoSEQ multiplex PCR; TCRdb's version includes in-frame clones alone and lacks a portion of them. The sample lists about 55,000 clones; roughly 80% were seen once. Sequencing was done on a sample of peripheral blood. The receptors were sampled from a human donor in a cohort sampled during active or convalescent COVID-19. Both conserved end residues are part of each CDR3. D genes are given only for firm matches. Clone size is shown for a subset of rows, as once, few, many or a class of expanded clone.

TRBD1,TRBV19,TRBJ2-7,.,TGTGCCAGTAGTATAGCTTCGGGACAGGGCAACGAGCAGTACTTC,CASSIASGQGNEQYF
TRBD1,TRBV9,TRBJ1-1,.,TGTGCCAGCAGCGTGGACTTGACAGGGGGAACTGAAGCTTTCTTT,CASSVDLTGGTEAFF
TRBD2,TRBV2,TRBJ2-3,.,TGTGCCAGCAGTGAAACGACACAGGGACTAGCGGGGGTTCTAGGACGCACAGATACGCAGTATTTT,CASSETTQGLAGVLGRTDTQYF
TRBD2,TRBV15,TRBJ2-1,.,TGTGCCACCACCACCACCCCCCCGGCGGGAGACAATGAGCAGTTCTTC,CATTTTPPAGDNEQFF
TRBD1,TRBV5-1,TRBJ2-1,.,TGCGCCTCGACCGAGGGGGCAAGCTCCTACAATGAGCAGTTCTTC,CASTEGASSYNEQFF
.,TRBV6-6,TRBJ1-6,.,TGTGCCAGCAGTTACGGGGCAGGCTCTGGTTCACCCCTCCACTTT,CASSYGAGSGSPLHF
TRBD1,TRBV4-1,TRBJ1-2,medium-sized,TGCGCCAGCAGCCAAGCCCGGGACAGGGATAACTATGGCTACACCTTC,CASSQARDRDNYGYTF
TRBD1,TRBV6-6,TRBJ1-2,few,TGTGCCAGCAGGACAGGGACCGGGGGCTACTATGGCTACACCTTC,CASRTGTGGYYGYTF
TRBD2,TRBV7-2,TRBJ2-1,.,TGTGCCAGCAGCTTAAGACTAGCGGACTCCTACAATGAGCAGTTCTTC,CASSLRLADSYNEQFF
.,TRBV20-1,TRBJ1-5,few,TGCAGTGCTAGTCTCTCTGGGAGTCGCCAGCCCCAGCATTTT,CSASLSGSRQPQHF
.,TRBV29-1,TRBJ1-2,once,TGCAGCGTTGAAGTTACTACATCTGGCTACACCTTC,CSVEVTTSGYTF
.,TRBV24-1,TRBJ2-2,.,TGTGCCACCAGTGACCCGCGCTGGGCGCCCGACACCGGGGAGCTGTTTTTT,CATSDPRWAPDTGELFF
TRBD1,TRBV5-5,TRBJ2-5,.,TGTGCCAGCAGCGGGGACAGGGCCCAAGAGACCCAGTACTTC,CASSGDRAQETQYF
TRBD1,TRBV13,TRBJ1-4,.,TGTGCCAGCAGCGCAGACAGGGCGAGTGAAAAACTGTTTTTT,CASSADRASEKLFF
.,TRBV19,TRBJ1-2,.,TGTGCCAGTAGTAGATCCGGGATCGCAACCGCTGCTAACTATGGCTACACCTTC,CASSRSGIATAANYGYTF
TRBD1,TRBV3-1/TRBV3-2,TRBJ1-6,.,TGTGCCAGCAGCCCTCAGACAGGGAATAATTCACCCCTCCACTTT,CASSPQTGNNSPLHF
.,TRBV27,TRBJ2-6,once,TGTGCCAGCAGTTCTAGTTGGGGGGCCAACGTCCTGACTTTC,CASSSSWGANVLTF
.,TRBV9,TRBJ1-1,few,TGTGCCAGCAGCCCCGGGGGTGGGTGGACTGAAGCTTTCTTT,CASSPGGGWTEAFF
.,TRBV10-3,TRBJ2-1,few,TGTGCCATCAGGGTAGAGGGAGTCTACAATGAGCAGTTCTTC,CAIRVEGVYNEQFF
TRBD1,TRBV7-8,TRBJ1-2,.,TGTGCCAGCAGCCAGGGCGAGGGCAGGGGGCACTATGGCTACACCTTC,CASSQGEGRGHYGYTF
.,TRBV6-5,TRBJ2-1,.,TGTGCCAGCAGTTACCAGGTGGGGGGGCCCTACAATGAGCAGTTCTTC,CASSYQVGGPYNEQFF
.,TRBV5-4,TRBJ1-6,.,TGTGCCAGCAGCAACGGTGACAGCTCCTATAATTCACCCCTCCACTTT,CASSNGDSSYNSPLHF
TRBD1,TRBV5-1,TRBJ1-1,.,TGCGCCAGCAGCTCATCGGGACAGGGGAACACTGAAGCTTTCTTT,CASSSSGQGNTEAFF
TRBD1,TRBV6-6,TRBJ1-1,few,TGTGCCAGCAGACACAGGGGGCTCACTGAAGCTTTCTTT,CASRHRGLTEAFF
TRBD2,TRBV27,TRBJ2-3,.,TGTGCCAGCAGTTTACTAGGACTAGCGGGGGGCGAGGATACGCAGTATTTT,CASSLLGLAGGEDTQYF
TRBD2,TRBV19,TRBJ2-5,.,TGTGCCAGTAGTACCCGGACTAGCGGGCAAGAGACCCAGTACTTC,CASSTRTSGQETQYF
.,TRBV11-2,TRBJ1-2,.,TGTGCCAGCAGCTCAGAAGACAGACCCCTGTATGGCTACACCTTC,CASSSEDRPLYGYTF
.,TRBV6-1,TRBJ2-5,.,TGTGCCAGCAGTGATCGCCTCTTAGACCAAGAGACCCAGTACTTC,CASSDRLLDQETQYF
.,TRBV20-1,TRBJ1-1,.,TGCAGTGCTCACTTGAACACTGAAGCTTTCTTT,CSAHLNTEAFF